What follows are 19 T cell receptor beta chains derived from one specimen sequenced in a study of cytotoxic CD8 clonotypes in ibrutinib-treated CLL. Data came from immunoSEQ multiplex PCR; TCRdb stores just in-frame clones and leaves some out. The sample yields roughly 300,000 clones, about 72% seen once. This material consisted of PBMCs, taken at disease progression, from a patient treated with ibrutinib. The receptors were sampled from a human donor with chronic lymphocytic leukemia.

This chain links TRBV11-2 with TRBJ2-7; D gene unclear. The CDR3 extends over 11 amino acids. Germline CDR1 reads SGHAT; CDR2 reads FQNNGV. Trimming pared 3 bases from V and 4 bases from J, leaving 4 bases between. The DNA for the CDR3 is TGTGCCAGCAGCTTTCTTTACGAGCAGTACTTC. This translates into CASSFLYEQYF.

The V gene is TRBV4-1, the J gene TRBJ2-1, with D possibly matching TRBD2 (7 bases). The CDR3 is 14 amino acids. The V gene's germline CDR1 is MGHRA and CDR2 YSYEKL. The V and J ends lost 5 bases and 7 bases respectively, with 15 bases between them. The CDR3 nucleotides are TGCGCCAGCAGCTTGAGGGGAGGGGGTAATGAGCAGTTCTTC. It encodes CASSLRGGGNEQFF.

This clone was found once. The V and J genes are TRBV9 and TRBJ1-2; no clear D. The germline V gene encodes CDR1 SGDLS and CDR2 YYNGEE. The CDR3 has 16 residues. The ends were cut back, 0 bases at V and 0 bases at J, with 12 bases in the middle. The CDR3 is CASSVAFGGTNYGYTF. CDR3 bases: TGTGCCAGCAGCGTAGCTTTCGGTGGGACTAACTATGGCTACACCTTC.

The V and J genes are TRBV4-2 and TRBJ2-7; 16 nucleotides align to TRBD2. Germline V gene lookup returns CDR1 LGHNA and CDR2 YNFKEQ. V lost 4 bases and J lost 4; bases outside the gene matches: 10. CDR3 length: 18 amino acids. The CDR3 here is CASSRTTGTSGGAYEQYF. CDR3 sequence (DNA): TGTGCCAGCAGCCGGACCACCGGGACTAGCGGGGGGGCTTACGAGCAGTACTTC.

This rearrangement joins TRBV29-1 to TRBJ1-2, with a possible D match to TRBD1 (5 bases). The CDR3 extends over 11 amino acids. V gave up 5 bases and J gave up 7 bases, with 11 bases separating them. From germline, CDR1 is SQVTM and CDR2 ANQGSEA. CDR3 sequence reads: CSVRGEVGYTF. CDR3 nucleotide sequence: TGCAGCGTTCGGGGGGAGGTTGGCTACACCTTC.

CDR3 in amino acids: CASSLDAEAFF. CDR3 nucleotide sequence: TGCGCCAGCAGCTTGGACGCTGAAGCTTTCTTT. The genes are TRBV5-1 and TRBJ1-1; D not resolved. Trimming removed 0 bases from V and 6 bases from J, with 3 bases in between. Germline CDR1 and CDR2: SGHRS and YFSETQ. The CDR3 length is 11 residues.

V gene TRBV10-3 combines with J gene TRBJ2-3, with 7 positions matching TRBD2. Trimming cost V 4 bases and J 2 bases; bases outside gene matches: 3. CDR3 length: 14 residues. Germline loops: CDR1 ENHRY, CDR2 SYGVKD. Here the CDR3 reads CAISVLAVTDTQYF. CDR3 DNA sequence: TGTGCCATCAGTGTTCTAGCGGTCACAGATACGCAGTATTTT.

CDR3 region: CASRGEQFF. DNA of the CDR3: TGTGCCAGTAGGGGTGAGCAGTTCTTC. The genes are TRBV19 and TRBJ2-1; no definite D call. The V end was cut by 6 bases, the J end by 9 bases, with 3 bases between. Germline V gene lookup returns CDR1 LNHDA and CDR2 SQIVND (reference sequence). The CDR3 spans 9 residues.

The chain joins TRBV7-9 to TRBJ1-2; D call uncertain. Trimming stripped 1 base from V and 2 bases from J, with 5 bases between. The CDR3 extends over 13 amino acids. The germline gives CDR1 SEHNR, CDR2 FQNEAQ (reference sequence). Written as DNA, the CDR3 is TGTGCCAGCAGCTTAGGGATAAACTATGGCTACACCTTC. This encodes CASSLGINYGYTF. Based on the CDR3 plus reference TRBV7-9 and TRBJ1-2, the full variable domain is DTGVSQNPRHKITKRGQNVTFRCDPISEHNRLYWYRQTLGQGPEFLTYFQNEAQLEKSRLLSDRFSAERPKGSFSTLEIQRTEQGDSAMYLCASSLGINYGYTFGSGTRLTVV.

CDR3 residues: CASSSFPGQPYEQYF. The CDR3 coding sequence is TGTGCCAGCAGTTCGTTCCCCGGACAGCCCTACGAGCAGTACTTC. V gene TRBV27 combines with J gene TRBJ2-7; D possibly corresponds to TRBD1 (6 bases). The CDR3 sequence is 15 residues long. V lost 4 bases and J 2 bases, leaving 15 bases between the germline ends. Germline CDR1 reads MNHEY; CDR2 reads SMNVEV (reference sequence).

This clone turned up a few times. The V gene is TRBV29-1, the J gene TRBJ2-1; D is possibly TRBD1 (5 bases). CDR3 length: 14 residues. Germline CDR1 is SQVTM and CDR2 is ANQGSEA. Trimming left V 3 bases short and J 6 bases short, with 15 bases between. DNA of the CDR3: TGCAGCGTTGAGGGTCAGGGTTCCGGCAATGAGCAGTTCTTC. Protein product: CSVEGQGSGNEQFF.

This chain connects TRBV4-1 to TRBJ2-3; 13 bases map to TRBD2. The CDR3 totals 14 residues. Germline assignment: CDR1 MGHRA and CDR2 YSYEKL. With V trimmed by 6 bases and J by 4 bases, 1 base remained unmatched. CDR3 sequence (DNA): TGCGCCAGCAGACTAGCGGGGGGGCCAGATACGCAGTATTTT. Translating gives CASRLAGGPDTQYF.

The chain joins TRBV15 to TRBJ2-3, with 11 bases identical to TRBD2. The CDR3 has 16 amino acids. Losses at the gene ends were 1 base for V and 5 bases for J; bases not matched to a gene: 5. Germline V CDR1 and CDR2: LNHNV, YYDKDF (reference sequence). CDR3 sequence reads: CATSRVAGGPGDTQYF. The CDR3 DNA is TGTGCCACCAGCAGAGTAGCGGGGGGGCCAGGAGATACGCAGTATTTT. Based on the CDR3 plus reference TRBV15 and TRBJ2-3, the full variable domain is DAMVIQNPRYQVTQFGKPVTLSCSQTLNHNVMYWYQQKSSQAPKLLFHYYDKDFNNEADTPDNFQSRRPNTSFCFLDIRSPGLGDTAMYLCATSRVAGGPGDTQYFGPGTRLTVL.

This chain links TRBV28 with TRBJ2-2; TRBD2 matches 8 bases. The CDR3 is 18 residues long. J was trimmed by 5 bases and V by 6 bases; bases with no gene match: 17. CDR1 and CDR2 from the germline V gene are MDHEN and SYDVKM. The CDR3, as DNA: TGTGCCAGCAGGTCGGGCCGGAGCAGCGGGAGAGGGACCGGGGAGCTGTTTTTT. It yields the protein CASRSGRSSGRGTGELFF.

The chain links TRBV6-5 to TRBJ2-7, with TRBD2 matching 12 bases. J lost 1 base, V lost 6 bases, and 1 base had no gene match. This CDR3 comprises 14 residues. Germline CDR1 reads MNHEY; CDR2 reads SVGAGI. This chain's CDR3 is CASRGTSGSYEQYF. The CDR3 nucleotides are TGTGCCAGCAGGGGGACTAGCGGGTCCTACGAGCAGTACTTC.

The V call is TRBV10-3, the J call TRBJ2-5; 9 bases map to TRBD2. The V gene's germline CDR1 is ENHRY and CDR2 SYGVKD. The V gene end was trimmed by 2 bases and the J gene end by 4 bases; junction bases not matched to a gene: 8. CDR3 length: 16 residues. CDR3: CAISEGAGGPGETQYF. The CDR3 coding sequence is TGTGCCATCAGTGAGGGCGCGGGAGGGCCGGGAGAGACCCAGTACTTC.

This rearrangement joins TRBV15 to TRBJ2-7, with TRBD1 identical over 7 bases. V trimming: 1 base; J trimming: 3 bases; junction bases outside the gene matches: 12. The CDR3 loop spans 17 amino acids. CDR1 is LNHNV, CDR2 YYDKDF, per germline (reference sequence). CDR3 DNA sequence: TGTGCCACCAGCAGAGGACAGGGCCCACTTTTTAGCTACGAGCAGTACTTC. Translating it yields CATSRGQGPLFSYEQYF.

The CDR3 DNA is TGTGCCAGCAAAACTACTAGCGGGCATATCATTGGGGCCAACGTCCTGACTTTC. Its translation is CASKTTSGHIIGANVLTF. This chain links TRBV7-9 with TRBJ2-6, with TRBD2 identical over 9 bases. CDR1 SEHNR and CDR2 FQNEAQ come from the germline V gene (reference sequence). The CDR3 contains 18 residues. V lost 7 bases and J lost 3; bases outside the gene matches: 13.

The table lists this clone with a count of one. V and J are TRBV5-1 and TRBJ2-7; 7 bases match TRBD1. The CDR3 has 17 amino acids. The junction had 19 bases not matched to a gene; V was cut back by 5 bases and J by 5 bases. Germline V gene data show CDR1 as SGHRS and CDR2 as YFSETQ. CDR3 DNA sequence: TGCGCCAGCAGTCCCACCCTCGACAGGGAGAAGTCCGACGAGCAGTACTTC. This sequence encodes CASSPTLDREKSDEQYF.